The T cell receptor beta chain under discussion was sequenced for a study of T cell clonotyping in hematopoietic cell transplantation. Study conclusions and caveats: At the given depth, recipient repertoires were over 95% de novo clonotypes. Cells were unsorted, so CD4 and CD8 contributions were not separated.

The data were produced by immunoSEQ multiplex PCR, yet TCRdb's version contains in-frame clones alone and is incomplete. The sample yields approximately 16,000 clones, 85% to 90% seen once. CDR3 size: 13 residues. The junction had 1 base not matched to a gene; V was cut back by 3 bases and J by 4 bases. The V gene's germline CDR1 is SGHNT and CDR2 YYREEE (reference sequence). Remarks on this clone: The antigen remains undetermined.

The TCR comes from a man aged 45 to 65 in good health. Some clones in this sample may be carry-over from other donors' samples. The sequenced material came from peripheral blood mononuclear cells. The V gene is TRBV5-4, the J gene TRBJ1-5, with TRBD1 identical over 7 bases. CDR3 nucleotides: TGTGCCAGCAGCTCGGGACAGAATCAGCCCCAGCATTTT. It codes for CASSSGQNQPQHF.